This T cell receptor (beta chain) was identified during a study of OX40 agonist ivuxolimab in advanced cancers. Germline loops: CDR1 SGHNT, CDR2 YYREEE (reference sequence). CDR3 length: 15 amino acids. The ends lost 3 bases at V and 10 bases at J; junction bases unmatched: 8. Profiling relied on immunoSEQ multiplex PCR, and the TCRdb table lists in-frame clones only, not all of them. The sample includes about 35,000 clones, roughly 80% of them seen just once. This TCR came from an adult with an advanced solid tumor such as melanoma, head and neck, liver or kidney cancer. Source: CD4+ or CD8+ T cells sorted from blood, taken in a trial of the OX40 agonist ivuxolimab. The chain couples TRBV5-4 to TRBJ2-1, with 12 bases aligning to TRBD2. The CDR3 region has the DNA TGTGCCAGCAGCTCTCCTTCTAGCGGGGGGGAAGAGCAGTTCTTC. It is translated as CASSSPSSGGEEQFF.